These 21 T cell receptor beta chains originate from one sample sequenced in a study of cytomegalovirus exposure and HLA in healthy donors. Assay: immunoSEQ multiplex PCR; the TCRdb copy retains only in-frame clones and omits some. The sample lists over 150,000 clones; roughly 80% were seen once. Sequencing input: PBMCs. All receptors derive from a woman younger than 35 in good health and CMV-seropositive.

This rearrangement joins TRBV5-4 to TRBJ2-3; D not resolved. The germline gives CDR1 SGHNT, CDR2 YYREEE (reference sequence). Trimming left V 10 bases short and J 5 bases short, with 32 bases between. The CDR3 covers 18 residues. This CDR3 is CAVPLLEHAPQVGDTQYF. The CDR3 DNA reads TGTGCCGTACCCCTCCTCGAACACGCCCCCCAGGTAGGAGATACGCAGTATTTT.

This chain uses TRBV7-6 with TRBJ1-5, with 8 bases fitting TRBD1. CDR3 length: 18 amino acids. Germline V gene data show CDR1 as SGHVS and CDR2 as FNYEAQ. V shed 2 bases and J 9 bases; nucleotides not matched to a gene: 18. The CDR3 nucleotides are TGTGCCAGCAGCTTACTCCCCCCGGACAGGGCGTCTGAGTCGCCCCAGCATTTT. Amino acids: CASSLLPPDRASESPQHF.

This clone was observed a handful of times. The gene calls are TRBV18 and TRBJ1-1, with D perhaps matching TRBD1 (5 bases). CDR3 length equals 12 residues. Germline loops: CDR1 KGHSH, CDR2 LQKENI. Trimming took off 3 bases at V and 7 bases at J, with 9 bases between the two ends. Here the CDR3 DNA reads TGTGCCAGCTCACCGGACACGGGTGAAGCTTTCTTT. This encodes CASSPDTGEAFF.

The chain joins TRBV5-6 to TRBJ2-3; D unclear. CDR3 length: 13 residues. The germline V gene encodes CDR1 SGHDT and CDR2 YYEEEE. V gave up 0 bases and J gave up 6 bases, with 8 bases separating them. CDR3 nucleotides: TGTGCCAGCAGCTTGGTTTTGGGCGATACGCAGTATTTT. This encodes CASSLVLGDTQYF.

The chain combines TRBV9 with TRBJ2-1; no reliable D call. Deletions cut 0 bases from V and 7 bases from J, with 14 bases between. Germline values: CDR1 SGDLS, CDR2 YYNGEE. The CDR3 has 15 residues. The DNA of the CDR3 is TGTGCCAGCAGCGTAGGGCCCCGGGTTGGAAATGAGCAGTTCTTC. Amino acids: CASSVGPRVGNEQFF. Filled out from reference TRBV9 and TRBJ2-1, the complete variable domain reads DSGVTQTPKHLITATGQRVTLRCSPRSGDLSVYWYQQSLDQGLQFLIQYYNGEERAKGNILERFSAQQFPDLHSELNLSSLELGDSALYFCASSVGPRVGNEQFFGPGTRLTVL.

V usage is TRBV29-1 and J usage is TRBJ1-1; D is perhaps TRBD1 (6 bases). Germline loops: CDR1 SQVTM, CDR2 ANQGSEA. This CDR3 spans 11 amino acids. Trimming stripped 4 bases from V and 12 bases from J, with 15 bases between. For the CDR3, the DNA is TGCAGCGTTGGTTACACAGGGTGGTCTTTCTTT. Encoded protein: CSVGYTGWSFF.

The rearrangement joins TRBV29-1 to TRBJ1-1, with 9 bases identical to TRBD1. Germline assignment: CDR1 SQVTM and CDR2 ANQGSEA. This CDR3 has 13 amino acids. Germline trimming cut 5 bases from V and 8 bases from J; bases unmatched to any gene: 9. Here the CDR3 DNA reads TGCAGCGTTCTGAATACAGGGGGCGTCGAAGCTTTCTTT. Its translation: CSVLNTGGVEAFF. The whole variable domain, filled in from reference TRBV29-1 and TRBJ1-1, reads SAVISQKPSRDICQRGTSLTIQCQVDSQVTMMFWYRQQPGQSLTLIATANQGSEATYESGFVIDKFPISRPNLTFSTLTVSNMSPEDSSIYLCSVLNTGGVEAFFGQGTRLTVV.

The rearrangement links TRBV25-1 to TRBJ1-1; D gene ambiguous. This CDR3 region has 11 residues. The V and J ends lost 8 bases and 5 bases respectively, with 9 bases between them. CDR1 is MGHDK, CDR2 SYGVNS, per germline. Written as DNA, the CDR3 is TGTGCCAGCGGGTTCGGGACTGAAGCTTTCTTT. Its protein product is CASGFGTEAFF.

DNA for the CDR3: TGTGCCAGCAGCCCCGAGACTAGCGGGGGGGCACAGCAGTTCTTC. The encoded protein is CASSPETSGGAQQFF. This chain links TRBV7-2 with TRBJ2-1; 14 positions agree with TRBD2. V lost 5 bases and J lost 11; bases outside the gene matches: 8. The CDR3 runs to 15 residues. Looked up from germline, CDR1 is SGHTA and CDR2 is FQGNSA. The complete variable domain, with remaining parts taken from reference TRBV7-2 and TRBJ2-1, reads GAGVSQSPSNKVTEKGKDVELRCDPISGHTALYWYRQSLGQGLEFLIYFQGNSAPDKSGLPSDRFSAERTGGSVSTLTIQRTQQEDSAVYLCASSPETSGGAQQFFGPGTRLTVL.

Only one count was recorded for this clone. The V and J genes are TRBV27 and TRBJ2-2, with D perhaps matching TRBD2 (5 bases). V lost 2 bases to trimming and J lost 7 bases, with 11 bases between them. The CDR3 spans 14 residues. Germline lookup yields CDR1 MNHEY and CDR2 SMNVEV (reference sequence). The CDR3 nucleotides are TGTGCCAGCAGTTTAAGAGAAGGAGGCGGGGAGCTGTTTTTT. This sequence encodes CASSLREGGGELFF.

The chain recombines TRBV5-1 with TRBJ2-3, with TRBD2 as a possible D gene (5 bases). From germline, CDR1 is SGHRS and CDR2 YFSETQ. The CDR3 covers 14 residues. Trimming took 1 base from V and 5 from J, leaving 11 bases between them. CDR3 sequence (DNA): TGCGCCAGCAGCTTGTATGCGGGCGTAGATACGCAGTATTTT. Amino acids: CASSLYAGVDTQYF.

The chain has TRBV19 and TRBJ1-6, with D possibly matching TRBD1 (5 bases). V lost 5 bases to trimming and J lost 12 bases, with 14 bases between them. CDR1 is LNHDA, CDR2 SQIVND, per germline (reference sequence). CDR3 size: 13 residues. In DNA, the CDR3 is TGTGCCAGTAGTGTGTGGCAGGGTTTACCCCTCCACTTT. Amino acids: CASSVWQGLPLHF.

The V and J genes are TRBV14 and TRBJ2-1; D may be TRBD2 (5 bases). V was pared by 2 bases and J by 7 bases, with 12 bases between. The germline V gene encodes CDR1 SGHDN and CDR2 FVKESK. The CDR3 contains 14 residues. CDR3 in amino acids: CASSQRGPGNEQFF. CDR3 DNA: TGTGCCAGCAGCCAACGAGGGCCGGGGAATGAGCAGTTCTTC.

The chain recombines TRBV10-3 with TRBJ1-3; the D gene is possibly TRBD1 (6 bases). The CDR3 totals 15 residues. In germline, CDR1 is ENHRY, CDR2 SYGVKD. The germline V and J ends were trimmed by 7 bases and 0 bases, with 13 bases remaining between them. The DNA of the CDR3 is TGTGCCATCAATAAAGGGGACAACTCTGGAAACACCATATATTTT. Its protein is CAINKGDNSGNTIYF.

The V gene is TRBV9, the J gene TRBJ2-5; the match to TRBD2 covers 14 bases. The V gene end was trimmed by 3 bases and the J gene end by 0 bases; junction bases not matched to a gene: 1. The CDR3 runs 16 residues. CDR1 is SGDLS and CDR2 is YYNGEE in the germline V gene. The CDR3 sequence: CASSGLAGGYQETQYF. CDR3 DNA: TGTGCCAGCAGCGGACTAGCGGGGGGGTACCAAGAGACCCAGTACTTC. Looking up the rest from reference TRBV9 and TRBJ2-5 gives the full variable domain: DSGVTQTPKHLITATGQRVTLRCSPRSGDLSVYWYQQSLDQGLQFLIQYYNGEERAKGNILERFSAQQFPDLHSELNLSSLELGDSALYFCASSGLAGGYQETQYFGPGTRLLVL.

V gene TRBV10-3 combines with J gene TRBJ2-1; 13 bases agree with TRBD2. The trim removed 2 bases at V and 0 bases at J, leaving 10 bases unmatched. The CDR3 has 20 amino acids. Germline V gene data show CDR1 as ENHRY and CDR2 as SYGVKD. The CDR3 DNA is TGTGCCATCAGTGAGCAACCGGGACTAGCGGGGTTGAGCTCCTACAATGAGCAGTTCTTC. Translating it yields CAISEQPGLAGLSSYNEQFF.

The chain links TRBV2 to TRBJ2-7, with unresolved D. CDR1 is SNHLY, CDR2 FYNNEI, per germline. V was pared by 2 bases and J by 2 bases, with 16 bases between. CDR3 length: 16 amino acids. CDR3 sequence: CASSERRGISAYEQYF. The DNA for the CDR3 is TGTGCCAGCAGTGAAAGGCGAGGCATATCCGCCTACGAGCAGTACTTC.

This chain joins TRBV5-1 and TRBJ1-2; D gene uncertain. V was pared by 0 bases and J by 8 bases, with 14 bases between. This CDR3 has 14 residues. CDR1 and CDR2 (germline): SGHRS, YFSETQ. In DNA, the CDR3 is TGCGCCAGCAGCTTGGATCAGCCGAGGAGGGGCTACACCTTC. Amino acid sequence: CASSLDQPRRGYTF.

The chain has TRBV11-2 and TRBJ2-2, with 9 bases identical to TRBD2. There are 15 residues in the CDR3. The junction had 9 bases not matched to a gene; V was cut back by 5 bases and J by 8 bases. Per the germline V gene, CDR1 is SGHAT and CDR2 is FQNNGV. Written as DNA, the CDR3 is TGTGCCAGCAGCCCGGGAGCGGGGGGCCTTGGGGAGCTGTTTTTT. Protein: CASSPGAGGLGELFF.

CDR3 coding DNA: TGTGCCAGCAGCGATTACAACCGCTACTATGGCTACACCTTC. Protein: CASSDYNRYYGYTF. The chain is built from TRBV7-2 and TRBJ1-2; no reliable D call. The CDR3 is 14 residues long. Germline V CDR1 and CDR2: SGHTA, FQGNSA. The ends were cut back, 5 bases at V and 3 bases at J, with 13 bases in the middle.

The chain combines TRBV6-5 with TRBJ2-2; no clear D gene. Looked up from germline, CDR1 is MNHEY and CDR2 is SVGAGI. This CDR3 comprises 12 residues. V was trimmed by 6 bases and J by 2 bases, leaving 4 bases between them. The DNA for the CDR3 is TGTGCCAGCAGAAGCAACACCGGGGAGCTGTTTTTT. This encodes CASRSNTGELFF.